The source of this T cell receptor beta chain is a study of identical twins. The CDR3 spans 13 residues. J was trimmed by 5 bases and V by 3 bases; bases with no gene match: 6. CDR1 and CDR2 (germline): SQVTM, ANQGSEA. This clonotype was counted between two and nine times. The antigen remains undetermined. Via MiXCR, TCRdb re-called the 5' RACE reads, giving one row per CDR3 protein. Among around 1.7 million distinct CDR3 sequences, around 29% were seen once, and the ten largest hold about 0.27%. Study results and caveats: Models underestimated TCR alpha sharing (out-of-frame) in monozygotic twins.

This TCR was recovered from a newborn girl in good health. Material: cord blood. This chain uses TRBV29-1 with TRBJ1-1; 7 bases are shared with TRBD1. CDR3 protein: CSVDRGQRTEAFF. The CDR3 DNA reads as TGCAGCGTTGATAGGGGGCAGAGGACTGAAGCTTTCTTT.